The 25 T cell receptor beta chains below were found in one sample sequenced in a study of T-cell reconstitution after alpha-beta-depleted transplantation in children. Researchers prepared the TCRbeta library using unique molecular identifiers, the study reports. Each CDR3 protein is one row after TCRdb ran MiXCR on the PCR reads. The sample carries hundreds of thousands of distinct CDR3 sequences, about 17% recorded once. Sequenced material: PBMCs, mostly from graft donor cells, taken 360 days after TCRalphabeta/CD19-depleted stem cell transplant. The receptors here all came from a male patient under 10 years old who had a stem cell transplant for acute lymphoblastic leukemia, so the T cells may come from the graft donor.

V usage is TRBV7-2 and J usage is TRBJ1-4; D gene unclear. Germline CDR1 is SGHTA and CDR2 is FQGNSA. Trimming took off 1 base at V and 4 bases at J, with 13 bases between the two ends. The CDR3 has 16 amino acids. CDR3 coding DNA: TGTGCCAGCAGCTTAGGATGGTCGGGGTATAATGAAAAACTGTTTTTT. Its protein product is CASSLGWSGYNEKLFF.

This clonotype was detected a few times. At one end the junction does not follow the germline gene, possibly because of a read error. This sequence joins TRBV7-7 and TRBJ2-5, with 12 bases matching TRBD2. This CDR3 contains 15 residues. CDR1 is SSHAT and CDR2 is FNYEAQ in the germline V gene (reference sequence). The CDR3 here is CASSASGRARETQYF. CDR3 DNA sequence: TGTGCTAGCAGCGCTAGCGGGAGGGCCCGAGAGACCCAGTACTTC.

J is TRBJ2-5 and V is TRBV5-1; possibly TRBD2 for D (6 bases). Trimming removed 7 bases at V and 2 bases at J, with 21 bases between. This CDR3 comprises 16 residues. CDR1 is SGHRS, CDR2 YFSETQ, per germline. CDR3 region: CASASRAGSGQETQYF. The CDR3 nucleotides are TGCGCCAGCGCTTCCAGGGCGGGGTCGGGGCAAGAGACCCAGTACTTC.

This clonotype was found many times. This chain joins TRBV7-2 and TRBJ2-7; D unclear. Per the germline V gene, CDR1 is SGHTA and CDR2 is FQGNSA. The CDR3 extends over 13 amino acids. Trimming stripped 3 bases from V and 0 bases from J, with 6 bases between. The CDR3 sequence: CASSFKVSYEQYF. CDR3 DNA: TGTGCCAGCAGCTTTAAAGTCTCCTACGAGCAGTACTTC.

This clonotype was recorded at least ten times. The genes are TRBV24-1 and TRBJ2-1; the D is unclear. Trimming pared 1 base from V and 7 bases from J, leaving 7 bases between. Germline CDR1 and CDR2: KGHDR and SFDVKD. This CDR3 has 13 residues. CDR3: CATSDFIMNEQFF. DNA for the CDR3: TGTGCCACCAGTGATTTCATAATGAATGAGCAGTTCTTC.

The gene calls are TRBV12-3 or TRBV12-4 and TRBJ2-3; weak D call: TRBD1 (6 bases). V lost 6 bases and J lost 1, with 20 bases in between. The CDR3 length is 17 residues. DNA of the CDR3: TGTGCCAGCAGCCCCCTCGGCCTCAGGGGCGGCACAGATACGCAGTATTTT. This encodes CASSPLGLRGGTDTQYF.

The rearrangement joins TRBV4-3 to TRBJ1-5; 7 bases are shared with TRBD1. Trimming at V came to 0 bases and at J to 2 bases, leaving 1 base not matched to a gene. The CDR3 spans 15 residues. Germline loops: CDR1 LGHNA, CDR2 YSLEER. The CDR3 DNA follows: TGCGCCAGCAGCCAAGAAGGGGGCGGCAATCAGCCCCAGCATTTT. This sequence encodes CASSQEGGGNQPQHF.

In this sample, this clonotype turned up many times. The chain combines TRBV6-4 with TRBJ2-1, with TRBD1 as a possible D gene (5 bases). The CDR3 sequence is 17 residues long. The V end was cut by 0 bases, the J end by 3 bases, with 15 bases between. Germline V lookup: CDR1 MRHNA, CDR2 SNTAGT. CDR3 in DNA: TGTGCCAGCAGTGACTCGTACAGGCCGACCGACTACAATGAGCAGTTCTTC. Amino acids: CASSDSYRPTDYNEQFF.

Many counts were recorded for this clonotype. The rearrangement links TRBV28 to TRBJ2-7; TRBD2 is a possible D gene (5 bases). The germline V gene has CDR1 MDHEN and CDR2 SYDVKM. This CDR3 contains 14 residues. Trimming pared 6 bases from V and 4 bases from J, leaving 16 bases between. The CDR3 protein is CASRSTGEIYEQYF. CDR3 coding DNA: TGTGCCAGCAGGTCTACCGGGGAGATTTACGAGCAGTACTTC.

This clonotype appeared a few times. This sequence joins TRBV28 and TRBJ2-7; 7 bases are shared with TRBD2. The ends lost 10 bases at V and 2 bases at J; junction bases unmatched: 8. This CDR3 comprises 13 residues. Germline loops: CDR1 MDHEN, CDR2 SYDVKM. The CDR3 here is CATGTIEAYEQYF. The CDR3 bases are TGTGCCACCGGGACTATCGAAGCCTACGAGCAGTACTTC.

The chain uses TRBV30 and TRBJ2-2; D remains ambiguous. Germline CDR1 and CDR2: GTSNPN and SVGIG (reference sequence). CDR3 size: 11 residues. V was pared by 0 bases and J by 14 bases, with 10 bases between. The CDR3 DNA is TGTGCCTGGAGTGTTGACCCCGGACTGTTTTTT. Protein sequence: CAWSVDPGLFF. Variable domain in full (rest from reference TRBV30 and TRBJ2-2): SQTIHQWPATLVQPVGSPLSLECTVEGTSNPNLYWYRQAAGRGLQLLFYSVGIGQISSEVPQNLSASRPQDRQFILSSKKLLLSDSGFYLCAWSVDPGLFFGEGSRLTVL.

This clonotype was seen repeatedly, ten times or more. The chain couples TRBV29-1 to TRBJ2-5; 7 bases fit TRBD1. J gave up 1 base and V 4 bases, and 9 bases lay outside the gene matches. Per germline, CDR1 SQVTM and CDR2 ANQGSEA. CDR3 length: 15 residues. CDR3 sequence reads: CSVARPDRLQETQYF. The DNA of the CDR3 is TGCAGCGTTGCCCGACCGGACAGGCTCCAAGAGACCCAGTACTTC.

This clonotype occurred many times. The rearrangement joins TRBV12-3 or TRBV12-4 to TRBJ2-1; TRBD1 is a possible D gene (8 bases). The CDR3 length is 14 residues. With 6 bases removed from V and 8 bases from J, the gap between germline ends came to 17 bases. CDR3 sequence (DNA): TGTGCCAGCAGATCAACAGGGGGGGACGATGAGCAGTTCTTC. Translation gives CASRSTGGDDEQFF.

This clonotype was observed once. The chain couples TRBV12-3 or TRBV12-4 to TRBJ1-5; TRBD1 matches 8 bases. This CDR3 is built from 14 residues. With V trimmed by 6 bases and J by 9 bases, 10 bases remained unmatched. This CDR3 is CASSPGQGQRPQHF. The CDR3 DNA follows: TGTGCCAGCAGCCCCGGACAGGGTCAGCGGCCCCAGCATTTT.

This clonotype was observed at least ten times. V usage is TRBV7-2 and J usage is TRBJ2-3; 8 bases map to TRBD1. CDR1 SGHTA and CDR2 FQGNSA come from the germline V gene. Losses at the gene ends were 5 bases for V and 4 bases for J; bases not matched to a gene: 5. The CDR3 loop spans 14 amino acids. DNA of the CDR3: TGTGCCAGCAGCCAGGGGGCTAGGTCAGATACGCAGTATTTT. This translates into CASSQGARSDTQYF.

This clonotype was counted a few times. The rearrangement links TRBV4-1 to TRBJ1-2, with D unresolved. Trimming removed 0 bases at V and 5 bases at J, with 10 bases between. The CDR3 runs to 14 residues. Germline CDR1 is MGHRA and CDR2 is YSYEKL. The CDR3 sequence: CASSQEGRVYGYTF. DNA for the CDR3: TGCGCCAGCAGCCAAGAAGGCCGGGTTTATGGCTACACCTTC.

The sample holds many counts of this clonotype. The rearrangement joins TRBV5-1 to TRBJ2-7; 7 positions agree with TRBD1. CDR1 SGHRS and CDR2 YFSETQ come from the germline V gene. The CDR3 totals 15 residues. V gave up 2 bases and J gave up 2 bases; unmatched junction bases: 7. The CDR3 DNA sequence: TGCGCCAGCAGCTTAACACCGGGACAGACCTACGAGCAGTACTTC. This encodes CASSLTPGQTYEQYF.

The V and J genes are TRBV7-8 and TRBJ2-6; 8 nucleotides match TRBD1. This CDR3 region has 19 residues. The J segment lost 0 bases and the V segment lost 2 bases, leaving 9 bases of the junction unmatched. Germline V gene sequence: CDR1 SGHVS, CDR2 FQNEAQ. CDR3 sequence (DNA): TGTGCCAGCAGCTTAAGGGGACAGGTTCCCTTCTCTGGGGCCAACGTCCTGACTTTC. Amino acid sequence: CASSLRGQVPFSGANVLTF. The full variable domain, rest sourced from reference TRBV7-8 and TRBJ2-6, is GAGVSQSPRYKVAKRGQDVALRCDPISGHVSLFWYQQALGQGPEFLTYFQNEAQLDKSGLPSDRFFAERPEGSVSTLKIQRTQQEDSAVYLCASSLRGQVPFSGANVLTFGAGSRLTVL.

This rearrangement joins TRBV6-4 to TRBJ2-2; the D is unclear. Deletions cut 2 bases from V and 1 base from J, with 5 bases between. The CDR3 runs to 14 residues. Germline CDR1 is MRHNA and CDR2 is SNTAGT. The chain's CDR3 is CASSDHWNTGELFF. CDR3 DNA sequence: TGTGCCAGCAGTGACCACTGGAACACCGGGGAGCTGTTTTTT.

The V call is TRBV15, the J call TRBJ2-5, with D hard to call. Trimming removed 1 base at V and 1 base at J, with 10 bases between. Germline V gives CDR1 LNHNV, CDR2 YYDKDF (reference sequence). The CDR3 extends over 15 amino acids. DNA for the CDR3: TGTGCCACCAGCAGAGGAGACGTCCTCCAAGAGACCCAGTACTTC. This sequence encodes CATSRGDVLQETQYF.

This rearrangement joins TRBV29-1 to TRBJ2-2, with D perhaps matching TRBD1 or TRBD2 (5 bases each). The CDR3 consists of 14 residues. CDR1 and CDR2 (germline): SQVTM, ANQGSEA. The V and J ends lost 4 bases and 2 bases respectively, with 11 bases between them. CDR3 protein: CSVGRGFNTGELFF. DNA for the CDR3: TGCAGCGTTGGACGGGGCTTTAACACCGGGGAGCTGTTTTTT.

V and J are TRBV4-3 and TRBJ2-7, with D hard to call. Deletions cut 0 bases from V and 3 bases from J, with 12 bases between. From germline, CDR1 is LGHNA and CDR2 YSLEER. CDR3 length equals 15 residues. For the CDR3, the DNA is TGCGCCAGCAGCCAAGATCTAACTGTTTACTACGAGCAGTACTTC. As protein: CASSQDLTVYYEQYF.

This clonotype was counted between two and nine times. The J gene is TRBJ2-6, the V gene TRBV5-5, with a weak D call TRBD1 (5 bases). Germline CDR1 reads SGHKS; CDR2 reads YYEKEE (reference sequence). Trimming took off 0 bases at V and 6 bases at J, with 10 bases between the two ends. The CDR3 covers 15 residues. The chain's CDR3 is CASSLAPGMANVLTF. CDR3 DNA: TGTGCCAGCAGCTTGGCCCCAGGGATGGCCAACGTCCTGACTTTC.

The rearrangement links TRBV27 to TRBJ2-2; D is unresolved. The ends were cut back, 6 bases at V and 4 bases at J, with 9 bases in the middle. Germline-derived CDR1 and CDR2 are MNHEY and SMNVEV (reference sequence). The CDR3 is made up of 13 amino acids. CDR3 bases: TGTGCCAGCAGGTGGGGAATCACCGGGGAGCTGTTTTTT. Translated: CASRWGITGELFF.

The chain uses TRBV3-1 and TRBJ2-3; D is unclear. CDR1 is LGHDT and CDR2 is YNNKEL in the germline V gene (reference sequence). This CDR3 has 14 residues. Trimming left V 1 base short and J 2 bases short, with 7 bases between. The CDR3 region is CASSQGPYTDTQYF. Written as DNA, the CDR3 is TGTGCCAGCAGCCAAGGGCCCTACACAGATACGCAGTATTTT.